These 10 T cell receptor beta chains share one sample of origin, sequenced in a study of blood T cell repertoires in COVID-19. Profiling relied on immunoSEQ multiplex PCR, and the TCRdb table lists in-frame clones only, not all of them. The sample contains over 200,000 clones, about 90% of which appear only once. Sequenced sample: PBMCs or T cells enriched from blood (not recorded which). The receptors here all came from a human donor in a cohort exposed to, infected with or recovered from COVID-19 (not recorded which). The donor label of this sample is uncertain.

The chain employs TRBV6-6 and TRBJ1-1, with no clear D. Trimming pared 10 bases from V and 4 bases from J, leaving 22 bases between. The CDR3 is 15 amino acids. The germline V gene has CDR1 MNHNY and CDR2 SVGAGI (reference sequence). The CDR3 coding sequence is TGTGCCATTCAACGAAGTGGCTCTCGGGGCACTGAAGCTTTCTTT. Protein sequence: CAIQRSGSRGTEAFF.

The chain has TRBV9 and TRBJ1-6; D unresolved. V was pared by 0 bases and J by 6 bases, with 10 bases between. There are 15 residues in the CDR3. Germline-derived CDR1 and CDR2 are SGDLS and YYNGEE. CDR3 in DNA: TGTGCCAGCAGCGTAGACGGAGGGAGTAATTCACCCCTCCACTTT. This translates into CASSVDGGSNSPLHF.

The V and J genes are TRBV9 and TRBJ1-2; 7 bases are a match to TRBD1. The CDR3 is 15 residues long. CDR1 and CDR2 (germline): SGDLS, YYNGEE. The V segment lost 3 bases and the J segment 7 bases; nucleotides outside the gene matches: 12. The CDR3 nucleotides read TGTGCCAGCAGCGCCACCACAGGGGAGGAAAGTGGCTACACCTTC. It yields the protein CASSATTGEESGYTF.

This chain links TRBV24-1 with TRBJ2-2; maybe TRBD1 (5 bases). CDR1 is KGHDR, CDR2 SFDVKD, per germline. Trimming took off 4 bases at V and 3 bases at J, with 20 bases between the two ends. This CDR3 spans 18 amino acids. CDR3 sequence: CATSDPARVSQDTGELFF. DNA for the CDR3: TGTGCCACCAGTGACCCCGCCAGGGTGAGTCAGGACACCGGGGAGCTGTTTTTT.

The chain employs TRBV18 and TRBJ1-1; the D is unclear. Trimming left V 8 bases short and J 3 bases short, with 16 bases between. This CDR3 is built from 14 residues. Germline assignment: CDR1 KGHSH and CDR2 LQKENI. This chain's CDR3 is CASVSRAGDTEAFF. CDR3 DNA: TGTGCCAGCGTCAGTAGGGCCGGGGACACTGAAGCTTTCTTT.

CDR3 DNA: TGTGCCAGTATGGAGGGTTCTCAGCCCCAGCATTTT. It encodes CASMEGSQPQHF. The chain employs TRBV19 and TRBJ1-5; D is unclear. This CDR3 spans 12 amino acids. Between the trimmed V and J ends, which lost 7 bases and 6 bases, there was a span of 10 bases. Germline-derived CDR1 and CDR2 are LNHDA and SQIVND (reference sequence).

V usage is TRBV10-3 and J usage is TRBJ2-7, with 8 bases lining up with TRBD2. Germline assignment: CDR1 ENHRY and CDR2 SYGVKD. The CDR3 is 17 residues long. V was clipped by 2 bases and J by 4 bases; unmatched bases: 13. CDR3 residues: CAISEGVGWRGAYEQYF. In nucleotides, the CDR3 is TGTGCCATCAGTGAGGGAGTGGGTTGGCGGGGGGCTTACGAGCAGTACTTC.

CDR3 coding DNA: TGCAGTGCTAGAGCGGGCTACGAGCAGTACTTC. Its protein product is CSARAGYEQYF. The V call is TRBV20-1, the J call TRBJ2-7; D is unresolved. Per germline, CDR1 DFQATT and CDR2 SNEGSKA (reference sequence). This CDR3 is 11 amino acids long. Trimming stripped 1 base from V and 3 bases from J, with 4 bases between.

The chain uses TRBV6-2 or TRBV6-3 and TRBJ2-3; 9 bases fit TRBD2. This CDR3 spans 17 amino acids. The germline V gene has CDR1 MNHEY and CDR2 SVGEGT. Trimming took 4 bases from V and 2 from J; bases not matched to a gene: 10. The CDR3 nucleotides read TGTGCCAGCAGTTCAAGTAGCGGGGGCCTAGTCACAGATACGCAGTATTTT. Encoded protein: CASSSSSGGLVTDTQYF.

V and J are TRBV4-1 and TRBJ2-1; 8 nucleotides align to TRBD2. Germline CDR1 is MGHRA and CDR2 is YSYEKL. This CDR3 region has 15 residues. Germline trimming cut 3 bases from V and 5 bases from J; bases unmatched to any gene: 6. CDR3 residues: CASSQRPGRDNEQFF. DNA of the CDR3: TGCGCCAGCAGCCAGCGACCCGGGAGGGACAATGAGCAGTTCTTC.